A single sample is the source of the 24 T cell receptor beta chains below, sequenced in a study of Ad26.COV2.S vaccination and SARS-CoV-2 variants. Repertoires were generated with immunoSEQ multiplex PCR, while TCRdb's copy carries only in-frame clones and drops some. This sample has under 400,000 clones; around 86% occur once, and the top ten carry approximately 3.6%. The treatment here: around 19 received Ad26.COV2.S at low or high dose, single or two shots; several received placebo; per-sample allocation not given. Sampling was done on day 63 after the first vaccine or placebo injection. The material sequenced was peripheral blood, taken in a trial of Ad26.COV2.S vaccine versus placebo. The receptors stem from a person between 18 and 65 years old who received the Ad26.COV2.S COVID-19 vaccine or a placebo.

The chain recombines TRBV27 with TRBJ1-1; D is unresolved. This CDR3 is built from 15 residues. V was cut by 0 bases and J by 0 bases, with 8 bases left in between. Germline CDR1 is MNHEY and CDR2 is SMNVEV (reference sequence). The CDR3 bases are TGTGCCAGCAGTTTATCGGCACAAATGAACACTGAAGCTTTCTTT. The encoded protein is CASSLSAQMNTEAFF.

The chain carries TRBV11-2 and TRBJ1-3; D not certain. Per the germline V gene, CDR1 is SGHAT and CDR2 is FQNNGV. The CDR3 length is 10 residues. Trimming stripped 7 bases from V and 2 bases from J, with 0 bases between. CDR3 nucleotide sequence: TGTGCCAGCACTGGAAACACCATATATTTT. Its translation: CASTGNTIYF.

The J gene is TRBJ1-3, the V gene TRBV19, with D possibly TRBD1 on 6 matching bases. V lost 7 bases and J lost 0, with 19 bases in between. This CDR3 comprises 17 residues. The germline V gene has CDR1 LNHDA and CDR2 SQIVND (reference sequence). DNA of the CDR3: TGTGCCAGTATGATAAACAGGGATGGTCTCTCTGGAAACACCATATATTTT. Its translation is CASMINRDGLSGNTIYF.

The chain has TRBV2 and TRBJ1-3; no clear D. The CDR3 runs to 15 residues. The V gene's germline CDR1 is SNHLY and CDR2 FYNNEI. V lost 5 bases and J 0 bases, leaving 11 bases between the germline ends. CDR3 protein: CASSPLTYSGNTIYF. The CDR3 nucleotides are TGTGCCAGCAGTCCCCTTACTTACTCTGGAAACACCATATATTTT. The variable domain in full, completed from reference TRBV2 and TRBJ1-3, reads EPEVTQTPSHQVTQMGQEVILRCVPISNHLYFYWYRQILGQKVEFLVSFYNNEISEKSEIFDDQFSVERPDGSNFTLKIRSTKLEDSAMYFCASSPLTYSGNTIYFGEGSWLTVV.

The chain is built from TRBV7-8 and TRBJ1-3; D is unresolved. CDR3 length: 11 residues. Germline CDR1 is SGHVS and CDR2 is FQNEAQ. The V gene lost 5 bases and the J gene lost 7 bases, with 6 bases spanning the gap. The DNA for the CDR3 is TGTGCCAGCAGCGTTGGCAACACCATATATTTT. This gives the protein CASSVGNTIYF.

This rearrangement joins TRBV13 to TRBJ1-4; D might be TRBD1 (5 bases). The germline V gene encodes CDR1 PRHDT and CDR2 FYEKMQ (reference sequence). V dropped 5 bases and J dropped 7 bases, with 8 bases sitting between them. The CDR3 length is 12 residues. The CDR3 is CASSPGGEKLFF. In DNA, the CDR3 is TGTGCCAGCAGCCCCGGGGGTGAAAAACTGTTTTTT.

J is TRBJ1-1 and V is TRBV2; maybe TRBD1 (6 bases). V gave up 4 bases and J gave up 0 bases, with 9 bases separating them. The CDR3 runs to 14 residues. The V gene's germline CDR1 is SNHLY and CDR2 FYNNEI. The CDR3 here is CASSVGTMNTEAFF. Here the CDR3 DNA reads TGTGCCAGCAGTGTTGGGACAATGAACACTGAAGCTTTCTTT.

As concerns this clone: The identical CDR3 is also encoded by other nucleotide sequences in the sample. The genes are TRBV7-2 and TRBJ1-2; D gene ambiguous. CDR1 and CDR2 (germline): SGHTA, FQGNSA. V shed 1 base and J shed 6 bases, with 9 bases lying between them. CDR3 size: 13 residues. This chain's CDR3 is CASSLEVGNGYTF. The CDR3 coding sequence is TGTGCCAGCAGCTTAGAAGTAGGGAATGGCTACACCTTC.

The DNA of the CDR3 is TGTGCCAGCAGTTTATACTACGAGCAGTACTTC. Translated, it gives CASSLYYEQYF. The chain is built from TRBV12-3 or TRBV12-4 and TRBJ2-7; D is undetermined. Trimming removed 2 bases at V and 3 bases at J, with 2 bases between. This CDR3 region has 11 residues.

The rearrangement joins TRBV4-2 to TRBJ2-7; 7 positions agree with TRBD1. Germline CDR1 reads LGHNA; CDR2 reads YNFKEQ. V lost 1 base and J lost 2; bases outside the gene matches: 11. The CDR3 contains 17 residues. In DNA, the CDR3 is TGTGCCAGCAGCCAAGTTTGGGCGCCGGGACAGACCTACGAGCAGTACTTC. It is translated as CASSQVWAPGQTYEQYF.

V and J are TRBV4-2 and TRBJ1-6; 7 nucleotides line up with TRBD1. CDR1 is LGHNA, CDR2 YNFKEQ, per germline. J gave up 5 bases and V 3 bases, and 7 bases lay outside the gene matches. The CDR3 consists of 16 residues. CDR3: CASSHPQGNNNSPLHF. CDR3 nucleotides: TGTGCCAGCAGCCATCCACAGGGGAACAATAATTCACCCCTCCACTTT.

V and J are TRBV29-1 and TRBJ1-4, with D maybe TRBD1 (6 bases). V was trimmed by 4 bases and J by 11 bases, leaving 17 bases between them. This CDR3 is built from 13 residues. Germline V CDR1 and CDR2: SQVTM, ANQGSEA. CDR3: CSVVENREAKLFF. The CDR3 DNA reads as TGCAGCGTTGTAGAGAACAGGGAGGCTAAACTGTTTTTT.

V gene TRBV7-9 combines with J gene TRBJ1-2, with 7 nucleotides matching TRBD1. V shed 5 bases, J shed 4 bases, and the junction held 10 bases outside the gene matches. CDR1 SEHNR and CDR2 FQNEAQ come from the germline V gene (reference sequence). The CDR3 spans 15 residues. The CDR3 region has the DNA TGTGCCAGCAGCCCCGGGACAGCTCTCGGCTATGGCTACACCTTC. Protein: CASSPGTALGYGYTF.

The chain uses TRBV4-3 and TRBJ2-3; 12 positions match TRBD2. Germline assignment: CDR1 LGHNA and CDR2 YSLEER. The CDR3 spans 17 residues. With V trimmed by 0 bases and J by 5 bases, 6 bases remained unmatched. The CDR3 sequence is CASSQDGLAGGGDTQYF. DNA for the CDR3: TGCGCCAGCAGCCAAGATGGGCTAGCGGGGGGGGGAGATACGCAGTATTTT.

The CDR3 sequence: CASSLVGFGAEAFF. CDR3 bases: TGCGCCAGCAGCTTGGTTGGCTTCGGGGCTGAAGCTTTCTTT. This sequence joins TRBV5-1 and TRBJ1-1; D remains ambiguous. The CDR3 has 14 amino acids. CDR1 is SGHRS and CDR2 is YFSETQ in the germline V gene. Trimming pared 0 bases from V and 6 bases from J, leaving 12 bases between.

The CDR3 sequence is CASSYGVDTEAFF. The CDR3 DNA reads as TGTGCCAGCAGTTACGGGGTGGACACTGAAGCTTTCTTT. This chain uses TRBV6-5 with TRBJ1-1; D remains ambiguous. The V gene's germline CDR1 is MNHEY and CDR2 SVGAGI. The CDR3 is 13 residues long. V was cut by 2 bases and J by 3 bases, with 7 bases left in between.

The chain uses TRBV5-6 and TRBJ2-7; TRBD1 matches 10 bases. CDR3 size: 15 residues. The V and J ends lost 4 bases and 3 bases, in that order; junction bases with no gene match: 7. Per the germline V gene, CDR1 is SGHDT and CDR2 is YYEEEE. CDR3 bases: TGTGCCAGCAGCGAAGGGACAGGGGTATTCTACGAGCAGTACTTC. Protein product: CASSEGTGVFYEQYF. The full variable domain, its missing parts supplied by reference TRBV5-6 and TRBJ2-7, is DAGVTQSPTHLIKTRGQQVTLRCSPKSGHDTVSWYQQALGQGPQFIFQYYEEEERQRGNFPDRFSGHQFPNYSSELNVNALLLGDSALYLCASSEGTGVFYEQYFGPGTRLTVT.

As DNA, the CDR3 is TGTGCCATCAGTGAAGGACAGGGGGCCTACGAGCAGTACTTC. This codes for CAISEGQGAYEQYF. This chain connects TRBV10-3 to TRBJ2-7, with 10 bases aligning to TRBD1. The V gene's germline CDR1 is ENHRY and CDR2 SYGVKD. Trimming cost V 3 bases and J 2 bases; bases outside gene matches: 1. The CDR3 totals 14 residues.

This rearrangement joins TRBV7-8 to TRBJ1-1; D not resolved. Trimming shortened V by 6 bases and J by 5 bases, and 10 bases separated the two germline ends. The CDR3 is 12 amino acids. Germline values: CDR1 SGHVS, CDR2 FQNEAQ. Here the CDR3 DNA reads TGTGCCAGCAGTTCCGGAGGGACTGAAGCTTTCTTT. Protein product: CASSSGGTEAFF.

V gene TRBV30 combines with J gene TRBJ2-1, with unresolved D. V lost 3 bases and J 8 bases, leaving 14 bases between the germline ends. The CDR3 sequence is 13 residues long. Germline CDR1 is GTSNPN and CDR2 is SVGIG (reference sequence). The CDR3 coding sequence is TGTGCCTGGAGGGGCCTCACTGGGGATGAGCAGTTCTTC. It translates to CAWRGLTGDEQFF.

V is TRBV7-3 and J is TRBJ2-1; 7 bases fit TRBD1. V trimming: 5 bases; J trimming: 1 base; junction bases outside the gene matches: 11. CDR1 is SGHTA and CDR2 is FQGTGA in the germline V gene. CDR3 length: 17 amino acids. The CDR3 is CASSPNRGPGSYNEQFF. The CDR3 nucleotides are TGTGCCAGCAGCCCAAATAGGGGGCCAGGGTCCTACAATGAGCAGTTCTTC. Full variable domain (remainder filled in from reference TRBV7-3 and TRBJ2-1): GAGVSQTPSNKVTEKGKYVELRCDPISGHTALYWYRQSLGQGPEFLIYFQGTGAADDSGLPNDRFFAVRPEGSVSTLKIQRTERGDSAVYLCASSPNRGPGSYNEQFFGPGTRLTVL.

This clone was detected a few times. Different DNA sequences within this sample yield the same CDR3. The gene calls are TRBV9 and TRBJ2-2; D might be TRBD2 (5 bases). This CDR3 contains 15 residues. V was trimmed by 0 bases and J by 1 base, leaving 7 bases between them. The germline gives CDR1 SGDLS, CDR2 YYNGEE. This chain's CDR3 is CASSVGGLNTGELFF. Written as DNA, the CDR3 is TGTGCCAGCAGCGTAGGAGGGTTGAACACCGGGGAGCTGTTTTTT.

In nucleotides, the CDR3 is TGTGCCAGCAGCCCAGTATTAGCGGGGGGGTACAATGAGCAGTTCTTC. Translating gives CASSPVLAGGYNEQFF. V usage is TRBV7-3 and J usage is TRBJ2-1; 11 bases are a match to TRBD2. The J segment lost 4 bases and the V segment lost 5 bases, leaving 7 bases of the junction unmatched. CDR3 length: 16 amino acids. The germline V gene encodes CDR1 SGHTA and CDR2 FQGTGA. Full variable domain (rest looked up from reference TRBV7-3 and TRBJ2-1): GAGVSQTPSNKVTEKGKYVELRCDPISGHTALYWYRQSLGQGPEFLIYFQGTGAADDSGLPNDRFFAVRPEGSVSTLKIQRTERGDSAVYLCASSPVLAGGYNEQFFGPGTRLTVL.

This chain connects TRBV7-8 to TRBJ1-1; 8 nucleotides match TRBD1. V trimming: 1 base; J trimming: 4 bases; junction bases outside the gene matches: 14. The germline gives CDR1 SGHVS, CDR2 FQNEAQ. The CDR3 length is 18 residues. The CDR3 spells CASSLGQGARYRVTEAFF. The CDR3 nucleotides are TGTGCCAGCAGCTTAGGGCAGGGGGCGCGATACAGGGTCACTGAAGCTTTCTTT.